This T cell receptor (beta chain) derives from a study of vaccination and CD4 T cells after COVID-19. In the study overall: Post-vaccine sampling followed dose two by a median 72 days (range 14 to 241). Points from the study as a whole: The median number of SARS-CoV-2-reactive clonotypes increased from roughly 21 to 40, a change that did not reach significance. Spike mono-reactive status applied to 304 of 307 vaccine-specific clones in convalescent patients.

As for treatment: roughly ten-day PBMC culture with coronavirus spike peptide pools or control peptides (ViraFEST assay). An unexposed donor provided the CD4+ T cells, which were collected before the COVID-19 pandemic (2011-2018). Looked up from germline, CDR1 is SGHRS and CDR2 is YFSETQ. V was pared by 4 bases and J by 5 bases, with 12 bases between. The CDR3 extends over 13 amino acids. As regards this clonotype: Its antigen is unknown.

Oncomine TCR Beta short-read sequencing was applied to DNA from cultured CD4+ T cells. The genomic DNA was obtained from cultured CD4+ T cells by extraction with the QIAamp micro DNA kit. TCRdb recomputed calls from the PCR reads with MiXCR, one row per CDR3 protein. The table has over 5,000 distinct CDR3 sequences, 25% to 30% seen once. The J gene is TRBJ1-1, the V gene TRBV5-1, with D maybe TRBD1 (5 bases). The specimen was CD4+ T cells from blood, cultured in vitro. The clonotype originates from a human donor in good health. Written as DNA, the CDR3 is TGCGCCAGCAGCCCTGGGGGGGGAACTGAAGCTTTCTTT. It encodes CASSPGGGTEAFF.